The source of this T cell receptor (beta chain) is a study of shared clonotypes between healthy human individuals. General study results and limits: Few donors limited the genetic and exposure-history diversity represented. Larger richness was generally estimated for naive than memory subsets.

The germline V gene has CDR1 WNHNN and CDR2 SYGVQD (reference sequence). V was pared by 10 bases and J by 5 bases, with 21 bases between. The CDR3 spans 15 residues. Authors' analysis steps: Filtering differed, since immunoSEQ gave only junction sequences and no quality scores. TCRdb keeps only in-frame clones here, not all; method: immunoSEQ multiplex PCR. V and J calls plus clone size are reproduced from that table; the DNA served to infer D and trimming. Of some 900,000 clones listed, 76% were seen once; the top ten hold roughly 1.5%. A note on this clone: As yet, its antigen is unknown.

V is TRBV10-1 and J is TRBJ2-1, with D possibly matching TRBD2 (5 bases). Sequences were obtained from memory CD4+ T cells sorted from blood. Subset described: CD45RA-negative fraction. This receptor was taken from a man aged 18 to 29 in good health. CDR3 protein: CANPRKGDPNNEQFF. CDR3 nucleotide sequence: TGCGCCAACCCTCGGAAGGGAGACCCCAACAATGAGCAGTTCTTC.